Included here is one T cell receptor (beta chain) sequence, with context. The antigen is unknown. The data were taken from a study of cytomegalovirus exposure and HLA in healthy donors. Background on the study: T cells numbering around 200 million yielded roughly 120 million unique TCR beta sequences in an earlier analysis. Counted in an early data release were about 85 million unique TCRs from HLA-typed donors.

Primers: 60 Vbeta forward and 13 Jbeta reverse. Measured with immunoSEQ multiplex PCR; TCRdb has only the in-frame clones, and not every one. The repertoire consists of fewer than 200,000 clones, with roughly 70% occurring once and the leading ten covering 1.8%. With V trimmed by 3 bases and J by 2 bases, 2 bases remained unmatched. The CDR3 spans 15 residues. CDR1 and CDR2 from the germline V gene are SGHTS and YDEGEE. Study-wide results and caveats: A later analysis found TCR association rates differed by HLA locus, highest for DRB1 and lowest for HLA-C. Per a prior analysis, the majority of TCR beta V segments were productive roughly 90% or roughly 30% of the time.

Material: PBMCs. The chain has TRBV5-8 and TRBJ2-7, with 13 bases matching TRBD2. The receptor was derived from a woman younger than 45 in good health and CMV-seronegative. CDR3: CASSWGLAGTYEQYF. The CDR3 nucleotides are TGTGCCAGCAGCTGGGGACTAGCGGGGACCTACGAGCAGTACTTC.